This TCR beta chain was obtained from a study of blood T cell repertoires in COVID-19. TCRdb's copy holds only in-frame clones and misses some; the assay was immunoSEQ multiplex PCR. This table has approximately 250,000 clones, 88% appearing once. Germline CDR1 is LGHDT and CDR2 is YNNKEL (reference sequence). CDR3 length: 19 amino acids. J was trimmed by 2 bases and V by 8 bases; bases with no gene match: 21. The chain employs TRBV3-1 (or the pseudogene TRBV3-2) and TRBJ2-5; 9 positions agree with TRBD2. The sequenced material came from PBMCs or T cells enriched from blood (not recorded which). The receptor was isolated from a woman in her 40s with acute COVID-19. The chain's CDR3 is CASSYKGTSFSILQETQYF. The CDR3 DNA reads TGTGCCAGCTCTTATAAAGGGACTAGCTTCTCAATCCTTCAAGAGACCCAGTACTTC.